This TCR beta chain was recorded in a study of CD8+ T cells in alopecia areata. Study information: Patients given treatment had severity scored by the percentage of scalp area affected. General study points: Throughout tofacitinib, many expanded lesional clones continued to persist in scalp and blood.

Sequencing templates came from extracted RNA that was reverse transcribed into cDNA. The assay was immunoSEQ multiplex PCR, and TCRdb's table has in-frame clones only and misses some. The table has 200,000 or so clones, 35% to 40% seen once. The treatment denotes: oral pan-JAK inhibitor, 5-10 mg twice daily. Comment on this clone: Antigen unknown.

The TCR comes from a human donor with alopecia areata. The sample was CD4+ T cells sorted from blood, taken at roughly week 30, from a patient treated with tofacitinib.

The CDR3 loop reads CASSQQGPDTQYF. The CDR3 nucleotides read TGTGCCAGCAGCCAACAGGGGCCAGATACGCAGTATTTT. The V and J genes are TRBV4-2 and TRBJ2-3; tentative D call: TRBD1 (6 bases). The V gene's germline CDR1 is LGHNA and CDR2 YNFKEQ. V shed 2 bases and J shed 4 bases, with 7 bases lying between them. The CDR3 has 13 residues.